The table lists the clone carrying this TCR beta chain with a few counts. Its antigen is unidentified. The data stem from a study of cytomegalovirus exposure and HLA in healthy donors. Study as a whole: A data release that came early held roughly 90 million unique TCRs from HLA-typed donors.

Germline V gene data show CDR1 as SGHRS and CDR2 as YFSETQ. The CDR3 spans 14 residues. J gave up 8 bases and V 3 bases, and 5 bases lay outside the gene matches. General study results and limits: Among TCR beta chains, those listed as cytomegalovirus-associated numbered some 170. With further analysis later on, most CMV-associated TCR beta chains appeared HLA-restricted.

The PCR used 60 Vbeta and 13 Jbeta primers. TCRdb's table, derived via immunoSEQ multiplex PCR, lists solely in-frame clones and lacks some. The sample has 230,000 or so clones; roughly 91% are singletons. The specimen was PBMCs. The chain combines TRBV5-1 with TRBJ1-4; 9 bases map to TRBD1. The receptor was isolated from a girl aged 2 to 10 in good health and CMV-seronegative. Here the CDR3 DNA reads TGCGCCAGCAGCTCGGGACAGGGATACGAAAAACTGTTTTTT. It translates to CASSSGQGYEKLFF.